A single T cell receptor (beta chain) is shown here with its context. The V end lost 10 bases, the J end lost 8 bases, and 17 bases lay between the germline ends. This CDR3 has 13 amino acids. Germline loops: CDR1 LNHDA, CDR2 SQIVND (reference sequence). The sample comes from a study of cytotoxic CD8 clonotypes in ibrutinib-treated CLL. The method was immunoSEQ multiplex PCR; TCRdb's version includes in-frame clones alone and lacks a portion of them. The data contain approximately 25,000 clones, about 67% of them seen just once; the ten biggest clones take up under 50%. PBMCs that had been cryopreserved were the source of 2 to 2.5 micrograms of genomic DNA for TCR beta libraries.

This clonotype was obtained from a human donor with chronic lymphocytic leukemia. V gene TRBV19 combines with J gene TRBJ2-2; weak D call: TRBD2 (6 bases). The sample in question was PBMCs, obtained after 12 months of ibrutinib treatment. CDR3 sequence reads: CATWGIGGGELFF. In nucleotides, the CDR3 is TGTGCCACTTGGGGGATCGGGGGTGGGGAGCTGTTTTTT.